The following is a T cell receptor beta chain sequence with its context. At least ten counts were recorded for this clonotype. Its antigen remains unidentified. No much larger clone exists at a distance of one base, and base qualities are not known. This sample was taken from a study of read filtering for tumor transcriptome and immune sequencing (dated by TCRdb to 2020 to 2022). About the investigation overall: Of the patients in the cohort, 17 were male and some 15 were female, and their mean age was about 69 years, with a range of roughly 45 to 90. By revised international staging, roughly 8 patients were R-ISS I, over 15 were R-ISS II and over 5 were R-ISS III. After DNase treatment, whole-transcriptome libraries were prepared using the TruSeq RNA Access Library Prep Kit. Per sample, about 3.5 to 10.27 million TCR-region mapped reads were obtained with IR-seq, compared with only about 80 to 1,400 with RNA-seq. The study compared TCR repertoires from targeted immune repertoire sequencing and bulk whole-transcriptome sequencing run on the same bone marrow samples. One main goal was a read-filtering strategy for immune repertoire data, in particular deciding whether clonotypes backed by only one read should be removed.

Each patient had bone marrow sampled at the time of active disease. Bone marrow mononuclear cells were isolated by Ficoll-Hypaque density gradient centrifugation. Myeloma plasma cells were removed and CD138-negative cells were collected by negative selection after labeling with CD138 magnetic microbeads on a MACS separator. Flow cytometry with CD138 antibodies on an Attune NxT was used to check how pure the isolated cells were. Total RNA was extracted using TRIzol reagent and was quantified on a NanoDrop spectrophotometer. Paired RNA-seq and IR-seq were performed on each patient's CD138-negative bone marrow sample. Between the V and J ends, shortened by 2 bases and 2 bases respectively, the junction contains 14 bases. Measured from the cysteine to the phenylalanine, the CDR3 is 16 residues long. Kept here is only the CDR3 DNA, which spans 48 bases and is read in frame from base 1. The germline V gene (reference sequence) supplies CDR1 SGHKS and CDR2 YYEKEE.

Starting from 400 ng RNA, TCR libraries were constructed with the Immunoverse kit using molecular barcoded adaptors that cover the alpha/delta and beta/gamma chains. TCR library preparation used the same RNA that went into transcriptome sequencing. Sequencing of TCR libraries was carried out on an Illumina HiSeq 4000 with 2 x 150 cycles. In the original analysis: TCR reads were aligned to human V, D, J and C references and assembled into CDR3 clonotypes with MiXCR, including quality filtering and error correction. The tcR package in R was used to analyze clonotype counts and gene usage diversity. For inspection of raw mapping reads, RNA-seq reads were mapped by STAR aligner version 2.5.3a onto GRCh37 of the human genome. To test how sequencing depth affected the clonotypes detected, IR-seq fastq files were randomly downsampled with Seqtk 1.3. TCRdb trimmed the raw reads at Q25, called clones with MiXCR and kept productive beta chains. Here each entry gathers all rows of one CDR3 protein and keeps the most common genes and DNA. TCRdb, not the original authors, processed these V and J calls. In all, the sample holds tens of thousands of distinct CDR3 sequences, and roughly 15% of those were seen once. The top ten clonotypes cover 25% to 35% of the sample.

On the study overall, not on this receptor specifically: Compared with RNA-seq, IR-seq captured clonotypes at much greater depth and more reliably, and a smaller IR-seq throughput was enough to identify most of the shared clonotypes. Single-read clonotypes made up 80% to 85% of clonotypes but 3% to 4% of total reads in IR-seq, and just under 75% of clonotypes and about 45% of reads in RNA-seq. Removing single-read clonotypes increased the correlation between IR-seq and RNA-seq shared clonotype proportions. The sorted CD138-negative fraction was a mixed bone marrow immune population, not purified T cells.

The chain is made from TRBV5-5 and TRBJ1-5, with TRBD1 perhaps the D gene, on 5 matching bases. The sample was a population of CD138-negative cells sorted from bone marrow. Taken with the paper, the label for cell subset or site translates to: bone marrow mononuclear cells depleted of CD138+ plasma/myeloma cells by negative magnetic selection. This clonotype was obtained from a donor at least 40 years old with multiple myeloma. DNA sequence: TGTGCCAGCAGCTTTCATCTCAGGGACGGCAATCAGCCCCAGCATTTT. This yields the protein CASSFHLRDGNQPQHF.